The 21 T cell receptor beta chains given below trace back to one sample, sequenced in a study of cytomegalovirus exposure and HLA in healthy donors (dated by TCRdb to 2015 to 2018). Library prep was done by the immunoSEQ multiplex PCR assay. For the multiplex PCR, a mixture combining 60 forward primers for TCR Vbeta segments and 13 reverse primers for TCR Jbeta segments was used. The immuneACCESS repertoire file appears here via TCRdb, limited to in-frame rearrangements. These files lack a portion of the clones; in checked studies, under half of the deficit traces to unresolved V genes, and the cause of the others is not known. The sample table shows over 100,000 clones, and about four fifths are seen once. In total, the top ten clones hold under 2.5% of the sample. Sequencing was carried out using PBMCs. These receptors all come from a woman aged 30 to 39 in good health and CMV-seronegative.

The gene calls are TRBV15 and TRBJ1-2; D might be TRBD1 (5 bases). The germline V gene has CDR1 LNHNV and CDR2 YYDKDF (reference sequence). This CDR3 is 14 amino acids long. V was trimmed by 0 bases and J by 4 bases, leaving 9 bases between them. CDR3 loop: CATSRDFDSYGYTF. The CDR3 DNA reads TGTGCCACCAGCAGAGATTTTGACAGCTATGGCTACACCTTC. Full variable domain (outside the CDR3, taken from reference TRBV15 and TRBJ1-2): DAMVIQNPRYQVTQFGKPVTLSCSQTLNHNVMYWYQQKSSQAPKLLFHYYDKDFNNEADTPDNFQSRRPNTSFCFLDIRSPGLGDTAMYLCATSRDFDSYGYTFGSGTRLTVV.

In DNA, the CDR3 is TGTGCCAGCAGAAAAACAGGGGGGATAACTGAAGCTTTCTTT. Amino acids: CASRKTGGITEAFF. This chain uses TRBV6-1 with TRBJ1-1, with 8 bases that match TRBD1. The ends lost 6 bases at V and 5 bases at J; junction bases unmatched: 8. The CDR3 totals 14 residues. Germline CDR1 MNHNS, CDR2 SASEGT.

The gene calls are TRBV9 and TRBJ2-7; no reliable D call. Germline V gene lookup returns CDR1 SGDLS and CDR2 YYNGEE. This CDR3 contains 15 residues. Trimming took 2 bases from V and 3 from J, leaving 15 bases between them. The CDR3 DNA reads TGTGCCAGCAGCGTTTATGATTCACTCGGCTACGAGCAGTACTTC. This translates into CASSVYDSLGYEQYF.

The V gene is TRBV5-6, the J gene TRBJ2-5; 10 bases fit TRBD2. V lost 4 bases and J lost 4; bases outside the gene matches: 1. The CDR3 is 13 amino acids. The germline V gene has CDR1 SGHDT and CDR2 YYEEEE. CDR3 sequence (DNA): TGTGCCAGCAGCAGACTAGCGGGAGAGACCCAGTACTTC. It codes for CASSRLAGETQYF.

The chain couples TRBV5-1 to TRBJ2-5; no clear D. Near its end, the DNA agrees better with TRBJ2-7, so the J call may be wrong. In germline, CDR1 is SGHRS, CDR2 YFSETQ. This CDR3 comprises 12 residues. CDR3 DNA: TGCGCCAGCAGCTCCGCAACCTACGAGCAGTACTTC. Its protein product is CASSSATYEQYF.

The chain uses TRBV7-2 and TRBJ1-1; TRBD1 agrees at 7 bases. The length of the CDR3 is 14 residues. In germline, CDR1 is SGHTA, CDR2 FQGNSA. Trimming removed 1 base from V and 2 bases from J; junction bases left unmatched: 1. The CDR3 here is CASSLDRGNTEAFF. CDR3 DNA: TGTGCCAGCAGCTTAGACAGGGGAAACACTGAAGCTTTCTTT. Supplemented by reference TRBV7-2 and TRBJ1-1, the full variable domain reads GAGVSQSPSNKVTEKGKDVELRCDPISGHTALYWYRQSLGQGLEFLIYFQGNSAPDKSGLPSDRFSAERTGGSVSTLTIQRTQQEDSAVYLCASSLDRGNTEAFFGQGTRLTVV.

This sequence joins TRBV6-5 and TRBJ2-1, with TRBD1 identical over 10 bases. This CDR3 spans 12 amino acids. CDR1 is MNHEY and CDR2 is SVGAGI in the germline V gene. V lost 4 bases to trimming and J lost 13 bases; unmatched junction nucleotides: 4. The DNA of the CDR3 is TGTGCCAGCAGTTGGGGGACAGGGGATCAGTTCTTC. Translating it yields CASSWGTGDQFF.

This chain joins TRBV29-1 and TRBJ2-3, with 9 bases lining up with TRBD2. This CDR3 has 15 residues. Germline loops: CDR1 SQVTM, CDR2 ANQGSEA. V trimming: 5 bases; J trimming: 0 bases; junction bases outside the gene matches: 6. The CDR3 sequence: CSVLSSGTSTDTQYF. As DNA, the CDR3 is TGCAGCGTTCTCTCTAGCGGGACGAGCACAGATACGCAGTATTTT.

The V and J genes are TRBV19 and TRBJ2-1; TRBD1 might be the D (5 bases). Trimming cost V 8 bases and J 7 bases, with 18 bases left between them. Germline lookup yields CDR1 LNHDA and CDR2 SQIVND (reference sequence). The CDR3 is 14 amino acids. The CDR3 sequence: CASGRLERGNEQFF. The CDR3 DNA follows: TGTGCCAGTGGGCGTCTAGAAAGGGGTAATGAGCAGTTCTTC.

The chain uses TRBV7-8 and TRBJ2-6; no clear D. The CDR3 contains 20 residues. V was pared by 3 bases and J by 2 bases, with 23 bases between. In germline, CDR1 is SGHVS, CDR2 FQNEAQ. The CDR3 coding sequence is TGTGCCAGCAGCTTTACCCCCAGAACTAACCGACCGACTGGGGCCAACGTCCTGACTTTC. It specifies CASSFTPRTNRPTGANVLTF.

The chain employs TRBV5-1 and TRBJ1-5; tentative D call: TRBD1 (6 bases). This CDR3 has 16 amino acids. Germline CDR1 reads SGHRS; CDR2 reads YFSETQ. Trimming took 4 bases from V and 2 from J, leaving 16 bases between them. This chain's CDR3 is CASSPKGTNGNQPQHF. CDR3 bases: TGCGCCAGCAGCCCAAAAGGGACAAACGGCAATCAGCCCCAGCATTTT.

The chain carries TRBV7-9 and TRBJ1-2; 8 nucleotides align to TRBD1. J gave up 6 bases and V 7 bases, and 10 bases lay outside the gene matches. The CDR3 is 14 amino acids. The V gene's germline CDR1 is SEHNR and CDR2 FQNEAQ (reference sequence). The CDR3, as DNA: TGTGCCAGCATCCGGACAGGGAATCGGGATGGCTACACCTTC. It specifies CASIRTGNRDGYTF.

This clone was seen more than once but under ten times. The chain recombines TRBV7-8 with TRBJ2-3; 7 nucleotides line up with TRBD2. CDR3 size: 19 residues. V was clipped by 5 bases and J by 11 bases; unmatched bases: 28. CDR1 is SGHVS and CDR2 is FQNEAQ in the germline V gene. The DNA for the CDR3 is TGTGCCAGCAGCGTCGGGACCGCCGGGAGGCGGGAGAGACCAGAGGGGCAGTATTTT. Translation: CASSVGTAGRRERPEGQYF. The variable domain in full, completed from reference TRBV7-8 and TRBJ2-3, reads GAGVSQSPRYKVAKRGQDVALRCDPISGHVSLFWYQQALGQGPEFLTYFQNEAQLDKSGLPSDRFFAERPEGSVSTLKIQRTQQEDSAVYLCASSVGTAGRRERPEGQYFGPGTRLTVL.

This rearrangement joins TRBV5-1 to TRBJ2-5; possibly TRBD2 for D (5 bases). The DNA end is a closer match to TRBJ2-7, so the J assignment may be wrong. This CDR3 spans 14 amino acids. Germline V lookup: CDR1 SGHRS, CDR2 YFSETQ. CDR3 DNA: TGCGCCAGCAGCTTGCTAGTCGAGGGCTTCGAGCAGTACTTC. It specifies CASSLLVEGFEQYF.

The V gene is TRBV6-5, the J gene TRBJ1-6, with D perhaps TRBD1 (6 bases). Germline loops: CDR1 MNHEY, CDR2 SVGAGI. The CDR3 has 15 amino acids. V was clipped by 2 bases and J by 5 bases, with 10 bases between them. CDR3 bases: TGTGCCAGCAGTTACGACAGGCCGCATAATTCACCCCTCCACTTT. Its translation: CASSYDRPHNSPLHF.

Of note for this clone: This CDR3 is also generated by other DNA sequences in the sample. J is TRBJ2-7 and V is TRBV5-8; TRBD1 agrees at 7 bases. In germline, CDR1 is SGHTS, CDR2 YDEGEE. Trimming cost V 2 bases and J 6 bases; bases outside gene matches: 5. The CDR3 runs 13 residues. In nucleotides, the CDR3 is TGTGCCAGCAGCTTTGCAGGGGGTGGCGAGCAGTACTTC. Translation: CASSFAGGGEQYF.

The gene calls are TRBV21-1 and TRBJ2-5; the table assigns TRBD2, which was not confirmed against the DNA. TRBV21-1 is tagged as a pseudogene. The CDR3 sequence is 19 residues long. CDR3 residues: CASSKGKRAGLGGQETQYF. The DNA for the CDR3 is TGTGCCAGCAGCAAAGGAAAAAGGGCGGGACTAGGGGGGCAAGAGACCCAGTACTTC.

V gene TRBV15 combines with J gene TRBJ2-5; possible D gene TRBD2, 6 bases. CDR3 size: 15 residues. Germline CDR1 is LNHNV and CDR2 is YYDKDF (reference sequence). V was trimmed by 0 bases and J by 5 bases, leaving 13 bases between them. CDR3 sequence (DNA): TGTGCCACCAGCAGAGATAGCCGAGGGAGGGAGACCCAGTACTTC. It specifies CATSRDSRGRETQYF.

The chain couples TRBV4-3 to TRBJ2-7; tentative D call: TRBD2 (5 bases). Trimming pared 1 base from V and 1 base from J, leaving 11 bases between. In germline, CDR1 is LGHNA, CDR2 YSLEER. The CDR3 contains 15 residues. The DNA of the CDR3 is TGCGCCAGCAGCCAAGCGGGATCTACTTCCTACGAGCAGTACTTC. It is translated as CASSQAGSTSYEQYF.

V usage is TRBV16 and J usage is TRBJ1-1; 7 positions agree with TRBD1. Trimming took 0 bases from V and 6 from J; bases not matched to a gene: 4. In germline, CDR1 is KGHSY, CDR2 FQNENV. The CDR3 covers 14 residues. The CDR3 DNA reads as TGTGCCAGCAGCCAATCTAGAGGGACAGCTGAAGCTTTCTTT. Translated, it gives CASSQSRGTAEAFF.

The V and J genes are TRBV28 and TRBJ1-1; D is perhaps TRBD1 (5 bases). The CDR3 runs to 14 residues. In germline, CDR1 is MDHEN, CDR2 SYDVKM. V was cut by 11 bases and J by 5 bases, with 21 bases left in between. CDR3 in amino acids: CAVHPPGRGTEAFF. DNA for the CDR3: TGTGCCGTCCACCCCCCAGGGCGCGGTACTGAAGCTTTCTTT.